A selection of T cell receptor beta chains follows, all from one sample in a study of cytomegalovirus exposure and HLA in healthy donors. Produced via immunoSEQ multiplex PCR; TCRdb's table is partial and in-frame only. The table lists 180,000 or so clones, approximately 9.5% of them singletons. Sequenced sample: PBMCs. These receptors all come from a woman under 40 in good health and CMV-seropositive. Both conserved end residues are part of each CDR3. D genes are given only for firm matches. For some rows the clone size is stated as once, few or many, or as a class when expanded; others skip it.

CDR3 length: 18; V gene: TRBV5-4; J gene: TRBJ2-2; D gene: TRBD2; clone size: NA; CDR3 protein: CASSLWGRSGRPTGELFF; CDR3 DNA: TGTGCCAGCAGCCTGTGGGGGAGGAGCGGGAGGCCCACCGGGGAGCTGTTTTTT
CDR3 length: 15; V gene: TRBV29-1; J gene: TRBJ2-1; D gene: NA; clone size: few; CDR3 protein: CSVDGRGLSYNEQFF; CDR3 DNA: TGCAGCGTTGATGGCAGGGGTTTATCCTACAATGAGCAGTTCTTC
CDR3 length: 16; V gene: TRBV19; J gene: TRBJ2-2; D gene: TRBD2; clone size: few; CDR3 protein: CASSIGTSRLTGELFF; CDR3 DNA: TGTGCCAGTAGTATTGGGACTAGCCGTCTCACCGGGGAGCTGTTTTTT
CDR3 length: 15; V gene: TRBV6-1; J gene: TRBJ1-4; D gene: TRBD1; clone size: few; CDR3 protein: CASSHQDRVLEKLFF; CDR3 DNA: TGTGCCAGCAGTCATCAGGACAGGGTACTAGAAAAACTGTTTTTT
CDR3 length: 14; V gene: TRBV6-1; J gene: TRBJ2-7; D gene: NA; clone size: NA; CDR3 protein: CASQFPGRSYEQYF; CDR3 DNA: TGTGCCAGCCAATTCCCGGGTCGCTCCTACGAGCAGTACTTC
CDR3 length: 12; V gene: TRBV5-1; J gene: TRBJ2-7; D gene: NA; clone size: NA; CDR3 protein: CASSLDSHEQSF; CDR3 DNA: TGCGCCAGCAGCCTTGACAGCCACGAGCAGTCCTTC
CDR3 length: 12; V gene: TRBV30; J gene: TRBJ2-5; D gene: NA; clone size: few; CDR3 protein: CAWTGWMETQYF; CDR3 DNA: TGTGCCTGGACAGGGTGGATGGAGACCCAGTACTTC
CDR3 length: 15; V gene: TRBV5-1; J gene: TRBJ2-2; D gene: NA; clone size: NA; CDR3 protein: CASSDPEGRTGELFF; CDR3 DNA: TGCGCCAGCAGCGACCCAGAGGGCCGAACCGGGGAGCTGTTTTTT
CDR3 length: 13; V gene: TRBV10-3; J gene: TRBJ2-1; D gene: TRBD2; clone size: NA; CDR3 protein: CAIAFGGSNEQFF; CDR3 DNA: TGTGCCATAGCGTTCGGGGGGAGCAATGAGCAGTTCTTC
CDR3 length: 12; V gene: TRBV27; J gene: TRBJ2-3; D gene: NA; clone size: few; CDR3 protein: CASSQNRDTQYF; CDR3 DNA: TGTGCCAGCAGTCAGAACAGAGATACGCAGTATTTT
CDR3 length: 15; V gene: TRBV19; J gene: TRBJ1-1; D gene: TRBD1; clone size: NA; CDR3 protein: CASSLRQGSVTEAFF; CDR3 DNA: TGTGCCAGTAGTCTCCGACAGGGGTCGGTCACTGAAGCTTTCTTT
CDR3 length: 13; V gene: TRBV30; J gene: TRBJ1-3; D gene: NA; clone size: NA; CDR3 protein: CAWATRSGNPIYF; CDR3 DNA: TGTGCCTGGGCGACTCGCTCTGGAAACCCCATATATTTT
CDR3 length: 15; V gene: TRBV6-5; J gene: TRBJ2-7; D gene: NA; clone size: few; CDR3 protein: CASSSSTRSAYEQYF; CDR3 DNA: TGTGCCAGCAGTTCCTCGACTCGCAGCGCCTACGAGCAGTACTTC
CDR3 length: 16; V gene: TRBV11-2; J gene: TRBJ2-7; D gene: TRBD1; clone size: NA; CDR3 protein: CASSLEGDSIFYEQYF; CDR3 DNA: TGTGCCAGCAGCTTAGAAGGGGACAGTATATTTTACGAGCAGTACTTC
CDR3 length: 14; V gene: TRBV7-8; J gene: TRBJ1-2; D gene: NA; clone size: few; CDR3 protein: CASSQGVSGYGYTF; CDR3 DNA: TGTGCCAGCAGTCAAGGAGTCAGCGGCTATGGCTACACCTTC
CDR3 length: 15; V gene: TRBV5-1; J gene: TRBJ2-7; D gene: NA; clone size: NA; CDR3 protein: CASSFHRRGTGEQYF; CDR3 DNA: TGCGCCAGCAGCTTTCATCGCCGGGGAACGGGGGAGCAGTACTTC
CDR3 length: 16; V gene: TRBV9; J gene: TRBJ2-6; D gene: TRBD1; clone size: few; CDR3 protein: CASRDRVITGANVLTF; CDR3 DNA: TGTGCCAGCAGGGACAGGGTAATCACTGGGGCCAACGTCCTGACTTTC
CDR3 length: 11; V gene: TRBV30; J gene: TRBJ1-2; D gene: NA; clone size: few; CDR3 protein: CACRVPYGYTF; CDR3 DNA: TGTGCCTGCAGGGTCCCCTATGGCTACACCTTC
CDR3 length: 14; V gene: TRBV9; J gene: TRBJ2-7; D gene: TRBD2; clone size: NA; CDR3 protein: CASRSDQAGSEQYF; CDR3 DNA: TGTGCCAGCCGTTCGGACCAAGCGGGGTCCGAGCAGTACTTC
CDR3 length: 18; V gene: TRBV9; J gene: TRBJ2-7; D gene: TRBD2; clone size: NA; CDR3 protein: CASSAGSVSSGRDYEQYF; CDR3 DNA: TGTGCCAGCAGCGCCGGTTCTGTTTCAAGCGGGAGGGATTACGAGCAGTACTTC
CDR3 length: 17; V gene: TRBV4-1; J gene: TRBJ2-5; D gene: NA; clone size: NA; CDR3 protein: CASSQDLGTAAQWTQYF; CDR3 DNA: TGCGCCAGCAGCCAAGATCTTGGAACAGCCGCCCAGTGGACCCAGTACTTC
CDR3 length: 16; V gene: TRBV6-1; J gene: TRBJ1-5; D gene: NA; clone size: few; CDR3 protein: CASSETEGGYNQPQHF; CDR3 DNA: TGTGCCAGCAGTGAGACCGAGGGTGGATACAATCAGCCCCAGCATTTT
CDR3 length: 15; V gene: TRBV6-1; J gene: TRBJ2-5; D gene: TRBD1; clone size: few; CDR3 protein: CASTRGTGGQETQYF; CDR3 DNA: TGTGCCAGCACCCGGGGGACAGGGGGGCAAGAGACCCAGTACTTC
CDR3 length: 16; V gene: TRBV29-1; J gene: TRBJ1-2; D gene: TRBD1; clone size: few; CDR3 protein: CSVSPTVRQGAGGYTF; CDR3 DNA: TGCAGCGTCTCACCTACCGTTCGGCAGGGGGCTGGGGGCTACACCTTC
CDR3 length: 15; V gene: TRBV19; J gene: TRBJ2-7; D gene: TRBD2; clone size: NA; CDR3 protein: CASSMALAGFYEQYF; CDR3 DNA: TGTGCCAGTAGTATGGCCCTAGCGGGATTCTACGAGCAGTACTTC
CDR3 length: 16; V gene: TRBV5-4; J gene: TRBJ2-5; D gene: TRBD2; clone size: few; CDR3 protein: CASSLGAGGTGETQYF; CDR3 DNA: TGTGCCAGCAGCTTGGGGGCGGGAGGGACGGGAGAGACCCAGTACTTC
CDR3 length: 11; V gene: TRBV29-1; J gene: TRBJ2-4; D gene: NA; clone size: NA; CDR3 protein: CSVKFGTGAYF; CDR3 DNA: NA
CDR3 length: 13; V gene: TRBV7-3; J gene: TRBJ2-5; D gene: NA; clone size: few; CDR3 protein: CASSPGGQETQYF; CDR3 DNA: TGTGCCAGCAGCCCCGGGGGTCAAGAGACCCAGTACTTC
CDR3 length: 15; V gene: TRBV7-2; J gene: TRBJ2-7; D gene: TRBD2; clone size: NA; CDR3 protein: CASSLRAGGSYEQYF; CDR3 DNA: TGTGCCAGCAGCTTAAGGGCGGGAGGCTCCTACGAGCAGTACTTC
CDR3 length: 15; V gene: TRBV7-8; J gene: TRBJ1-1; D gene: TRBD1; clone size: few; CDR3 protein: CASSSWTGYNTEAFF; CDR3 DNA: TGTGCCAGCAGCTCCTGGACAGGATACAACACTGAAGCTTTCTTT
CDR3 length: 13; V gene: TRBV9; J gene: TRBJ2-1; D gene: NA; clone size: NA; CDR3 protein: CASSVVGPYELFF; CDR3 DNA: TGTGCCAGCAGCGTAGTGGGCCCCTATGAGCTGTTCTTC
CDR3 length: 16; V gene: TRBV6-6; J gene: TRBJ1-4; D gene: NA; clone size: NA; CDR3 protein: CASSYPAGPTNEKLFF; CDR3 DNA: TGTGCCAGCAGTTACCCGGCAGGGCCAACTAATGAAAAACTGTTTTTT
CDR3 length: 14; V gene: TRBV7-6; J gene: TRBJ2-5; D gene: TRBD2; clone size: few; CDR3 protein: CASSPRGGRETQYF; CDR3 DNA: TGTGCCAGCAGCCCCCGGGGGGGGCGGGAGACCCAGTACTTC
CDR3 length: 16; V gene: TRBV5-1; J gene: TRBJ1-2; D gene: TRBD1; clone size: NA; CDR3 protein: CASSLGQAGENYGYTF; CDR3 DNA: TGCGCCAGCAGCCTGGGACAGGCGGGGGAGAACTATGGCTACACCTTC
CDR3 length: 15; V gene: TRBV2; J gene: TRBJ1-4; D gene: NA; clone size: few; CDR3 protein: CASLGTSATNEKLFF; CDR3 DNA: TGTGCCAGCCTAGGGACTTCTGCAACTAATGAAAAACTGTTTTTT
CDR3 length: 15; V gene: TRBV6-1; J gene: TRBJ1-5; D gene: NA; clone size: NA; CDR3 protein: CASLSGIGVDQPQHF; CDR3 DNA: TGTGCCAGTCTATCGGGGATTGGGGTGGATCAGCCCCAGCATTTT
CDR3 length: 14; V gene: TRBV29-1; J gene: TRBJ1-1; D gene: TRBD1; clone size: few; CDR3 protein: CSARQGAENTEAFF; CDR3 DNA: TGCAGCGCCCGACAGGGGGCGGAAAACACTGAAGCTTTCTTT
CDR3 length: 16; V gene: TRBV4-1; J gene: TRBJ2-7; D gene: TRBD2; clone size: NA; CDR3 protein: CASSQRGGRRLDEQYF; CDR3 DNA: TGCGCCAGCAGCCAACGGGGGGGACGTAGGTTGGACGAGCAGTACTTC
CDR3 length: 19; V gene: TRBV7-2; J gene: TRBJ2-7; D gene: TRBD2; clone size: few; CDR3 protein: CASSLWTSGRNVESYEQYF; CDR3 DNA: TGTGCCAGCAGCCTATGGACTAGCGGGAGAAATGTCGAGTCCTACGAGCAGTACTTC
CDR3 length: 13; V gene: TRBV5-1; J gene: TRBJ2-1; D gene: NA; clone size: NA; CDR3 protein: CASSLDNQNEQFF; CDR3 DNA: TGCGCCAGCAGCTTGGACAATCAGAACGAGCAGTTCTTC
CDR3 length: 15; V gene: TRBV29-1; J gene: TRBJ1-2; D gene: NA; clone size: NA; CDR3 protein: CSSGRLSQGLYGYTF; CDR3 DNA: TGCAGCTCTGGGAGATTAAGTCAGGGGCTCTATGGCTACACCTTC
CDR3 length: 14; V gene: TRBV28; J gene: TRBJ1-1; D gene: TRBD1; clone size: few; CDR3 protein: CASSLTDRASEAFF; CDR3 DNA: TGTGCCAGCAGTTTGACGGACAGGGCCTCTGAAGCTTTCTTT